This TCR beta chain was captured by sequencing in a study of T cells in Graves' hyperthyroidism and ophthalmopathy. In the study overall: Peripheral blood was collected at initial diagnosis, before any treatment.

Template material for amplifying TCR beta CDR3 regions consisted of RNA transcripts. The TCR CDR3 was amplified in a first-round RT-PCR using the HTBI primer set. One entry per CDR3 protein results from TCRdb running MiXCR on the multiplex PCR reads. The profile shows about 560,000 distinct CDR3 sequences, around 17% of them singletons. V was clipped by 2 bases and J by 3 bases, with 8 bases between them. CDR3 length: 13 residues. This clonotype occurred a few times. The sequencing sample was made of blood. This clonotype was sampled from a woman between 18 and 29 years old with Graves' hyperthyroidism. This chain connects TRBV12-3 or TRBV12-4 to TRBJ2-7; D gene uncertain. This CDR3 is CASSLWRDYEQYF. CDR3 DNA sequence: TGTGCCAGCAGTTTATGGCGAGACTACGAGCAGTACTTC.